Below are 20 T cell receptor beta chains sequenced from a single sample in a study of blood T cell repertoires in COVID-19. Libraries were prepared by immunoSEQ multiplex PCR; TCRdb keeps only in-frame clonotypes and omits some of them. The sample has some 130,000 clones, around 73% seen once. What was sequenced was PBMCs or T cells enriched from blood (not recorded which). These receptor sequences come from a woman aged 50 to 60 who had recovered from COVID-19.

CDR3 amino acids: CASSEGPAETQYF. CDR3 bases: TGTGCCAGCAGTGAGGGGCCCGCGGAGACCCAGTACTTC. The chain uses TRBV2 and TRBJ2-5, with a possible D match to TRBD1 (5 bases). The V and J ends lost 3 bases and 5 bases respectively, with 10 bases between them. Per the germline V gene, CDR1 is SNHLY and CDR2 is FYNNEI. The CDR3 extends over 13 amino acids. The whole variable domain, remainder taken from reference TRBV2 and TRBJ2-5, is EPEVTQTPSHQVTQMGQEVILRCVPISNHLYFYWYRQILGQKVEFLVSFYNNEISEKSEIFDDQFSVERPDGSNFTLKIRSTKLEDSAMYFCASSEGPAETQYFGPGTRLLVL.

The chain has TRBV2 and TRBJ1-1; D is ambiguous. The CDR3 covers 14 residues. V lost 3 bases, J lost 2 bases, and 10 bases lay in between. Germline V lookup: CDR1 SNHLY, CDR2 FYNNEI. CDR3 nucleotide sequence: TGTGCCAGCAGTGACCGGGAGGCCAACACTGAAGCTTTCTTT. Its protein product is CASSDREANTEAFF. Based on the CDR3 plus reference TRBV2 and TRBJ1-1, the full variable domain is EPEVTQTPSHQVTQMGQEVILRCVPISNHLYFYWYRQILGQKVEFLVSFYNNEISEKSEIFDDQFSVERPDGSNFTLKIRSTKLEDSAMYFCASSDREANTEAFFGQGTRLTVV.

The chain employs TRBV12-3 or TRBV12-4 and TRBJ1-5; no clear D gene. V lost 7 bases to trimming and J lost 5 bases, with 9 bases between them. The CDR3 spans 12 residues. The chain's CDR3 is CASNKQDQPQHF. In nucleotides, the CDR3 is TGTGCCAGCAATAAACAAGATCAGCCCCAGCATTTT.

V usage is TRBV2 and J usage is TRBJ1-1, with D unclear. V lost 3 bases and J lost 0, with 8 bases in between. Germline V gene lookup returns CDR1 SNHLY and CDR2 FYNNEI. The CDR3 runs 14 residues. CDR3 sequence: CASSDTELNTEAFF. The CDR3 bases are TGTGCCAGCAGTGATACAGAGTTGAACACTGAAGCTTTCTTT.

This clone was picked up one time. The chain joins TRBV28 to TRBJ2-7; a possible D gene is TRBD2 (5 bases). Trimming left V 6 bases short and J 5 bases short, with 20 bases between. Germline CDR1 MDHEN, CDR2 SYDVKM. The CDR3 contains 15 residues. Here the CDR3 reads CASSPGTRGQDEQYV. DNA of the CDR3: TGTGCCAGCAGCCCCGGTACCAGAGGGCAGGACGAGCAGTACGTC.

The chain couples TRBV25-1 to TRBJ2-7, with 11 positions matching TRBD1. CDR3 size: 14 residues. With 2 bases clipped from V and 3 bases from J, the junction kept 0 bases outside the gene matches. Germline CDR1 MGHDK, CDR2 SYGVNS. This CDR3 is CASSEGTGGYEQYF. In DNA form, the CDR3 reads TGTGCCAGCAGTGAAGGGACAGGGGGCTACGAGCAGTACTTC.

The chain combines TRBV2 with TRBJ1-2, with D perhaps matching TRBD1 (5 bases). Trimming took 6 bases from V and 1 from J, leaving 9 bases between them. Looked up from germline, CDR1 is SNHLY and CDR2 is FYNNEI. This CDR3 region has 13 residues. The CDR3 coding sequence is TGTGCCAGCAGCGGACAAGTTAACTATGGCTACACCTTC. As protein: CASSGQVNYGYTF.

The chain is built from TRBV27 and TRBJ1-4; the D gene is possibly TRBD1 (6 bases). V shed 4 bases and J shed 8 bases, with 14 bases lying between them. CDR1 and CDR2 (germline): MNHEY, SMNVEV (reference sequence). This CDR3 is built from 14 residues. The CDR3 DNA sequence: TGTGCCAGCAGTTCCACAGGGATGGAAGAAAAACTGTTTTTT. Translation gives CASSSTGMEEKLFF. The variable domain in full, with the rest retrieved from reference TRBV27 and TRBJ1-4, is EAQVTQNPRYLITVTGKKLTVTCSQNMNHEYMSWYRQDPGLGLRQIYYSMNVEVTDKGDVPEGYKVSRKEKRNFPLILESPSPNQTSLYFCASSSTGMEEKLFFGSGTQLSVL.

This sequence joins TRBV5-4 and TRBJ1-4; tentative D call: TRBD1 (5 bases). V lost 4 bases to trimming and J lost 8 bases, with 12 bases between them. Germline V lookup: CDR1 SGHNT, CDR2 YYREEE (reference sequence). The CDR3 runs 13 residues. For the CDR3, the DNA is TGTGCCAGCAGCACTGGGACTGTGGAAAAACTGTTTTTT. Protein product: CASSTGTVEKLFF.

This chain links TRBV5-1 with TRBJ1-4; D unresolved. This CDR3 region has 14 residues. Germline CDR1 SGHRS, CDR2 YFSETQ. The V end was cut by 1 base, the J end by 3 bases, with 7 bases between. The CDR3 sequence: CASSLLPANEKLFF. The CDR3 region has the DNA TGCGCCAGCAGCTTGTTACCGGCTAATGAAAAACTGTTTTTT.

The V gene is TRBV5-4, the J gene TRBJ1-4, with a weak D call TRBD1 (5 bases). The CDR3 contains 15 residues. Germline-derived CDR1 and CDR2 are SGHNT and YYREEE (reference sequence). The V end lost 0 bases, the J end lost 1 base, and 7 bases lay between the germline ends. The CDR3 nucleotides are TGTGCCAGCAGCTTGGGGGGCGGAACTAATGAAAAACTGTTTTTT. It specifies CASSLGGGTNEKLFF.

This chain links TRBV7-2 with TRBJ1-6, with 7 bases fitting TRBD1. This CDR3 is built from 16 residues. Germline CDR1 and CDR2: SGHTA and FQGNSA. The ends lost 5 bases at V and 7 bases at J; junction bases unmatched: 11. Written as DNA, the CDR3 is TGTGCCAGCAGCGAAGACAGGGCTGGTCCCAATTCACCCCTCCACTTT. As protein: CASSEDRAGPNSPLHF.

The V and J genes are TRBV2 and TRBJ1-1; D possibly corresponds to TRBD1 (5 bases). Germline V gene sequence: CDR1 SNHLY, CDR2 FYNNEI. The CDR3 totals 16 residues. Deletions cut 1 base from V and 4 bases from J, with 16 bases between. DNA for the CDR3: TGTGCCAGCAGTGAAGAAGGCTCTGGAAGGGGCACTGAAGCTTTCTTT. Translation: CASSEEGSGRGTEAFF. Full variable domain (rest looked up from reference TRBV2 and TRBJ1-1): EPEVTQTPSHQVTQMGQEVILRCVPISNHLYFYWYRQILGQKVEFLVSFYNNEISEKSEIFDDQFSVERPDGSNFTLKIRSTKLEDSAMYFCASSEEGSGRGTEAFFGQGTRLTVV.

The chain carries TRBV28 and TRBJ2-1; 12 bases line up with TRBD2. V shed 6 bases, J shed 4 bases, and the junction held 4 bases outside the gene matches. The germline V gene has CDR1 MDHEN and CDR2 SYDVKM. There are 15 residues in the CDR3. The CDR3 region is CASSPTSGGYNEQFF. The CDR3, as DNA: TGTGCCAGCAGCCCGACTAGCGGGGGTTACAATGAGCAGTTCTTC.

This chain links TRBV7-9 with TRBJ2-1; 9 bases are a match to TRBD2. The CDR3 covers 17 residues. Germline-derived CDR1 and CDR2 are SEHNR and FQNEAQ (reference sequence). Trimming removed 5 bases from V and 10 bases from J; junction bases left unmatched: 18. The DNA of the CDR3 is TGTGCCAGCAGCCCGGGGCAGGGACTAGCAGTGCGGGGGGAGCAGTTCTTC. Translation: CASSPGQGLAVRGEQFF.

A few counts support this clone. The chain carries TRBV6-2 or TRBV6-3 and TRBJ1-2, with no clear D. Germline-derived CDR1 and CDR2 are MNHEY and SVGEGT. The CDR3 loop spans 15 amino acids. Trimming stripped 0 bases from V and 7 bases from J, with 15 bases between. The CDR3 sequence: CASSYSGSPEGGYTF. The CDR3 nucleotides read TGTGCCAGCAGTTACTCGGGGAGCCCCGAAGGTGGCTACACCTTC.

This clone has just one count. The J gene is TRBJ2-2, the V gene TRBV5-1; TRBD1 might be the D (5 bases). V lost 3 bases to trimming and J lost 8 bases, with 14 bases between them. CDR3 length: 14 residues. Germline V gives CDR1 SGHRS, CDR2 YFSETQ. CDR3 sequence: CASSSYSTGGELFF. In nucleotides, the CDR3 is TGCGCCAGCAGCTCCTATTCTACAGGAGGGGAGCTGTTTTTT.

The chain's CDR3 is CASRQGSAGNQPQHF. DNA for the CDR3: TGCGCCAGCCGACAGGGCTCGGCGGGCAATCAGCCCCAGCATTTT. V gene TRBV10-2 combines with J gene TRBJ1-5; 7 nucleotides line up with TRBD1. The V and J ends lost 8 bases and 2 bases, in that order; junction bases with no gene match: 9. The V gene's germline CDR1 is WSHSY and CDR2 SAAADI. The CDR3 length is 15 residues.

The chain couples TRBV7-6 to TRBJ1-1; perhaps TRBD1 as D (5 bases). Germline V gene lookup returns CDR1 SGHVS and CDR2 FNYEAQ. CDR3 size: 14 residues. V lost 1 base and J lost 8, with 14 bases in between. CDR3 bases: TGTGCCAGCAGCTTAGACCCGGGGACTGGCGAAGCTTTCTTT. Its translation: CASSLDPGTGEAFF. Filled out from reference TRBV7-6 and TRBJ1-1, the complete variable domain reads GAGVSQSPRYKVTKRGQDVALRCDPISGHVSLYWYRQALGQGPEFLTYFNYEAQQDKSGLPNDRFSAERPEGSISTLTIQRTEQRDSAMYRCASSLDPGTGEAFFGQGTRLTVV.

The rearrangement links TRBV10-1 to TRBJ1-1; TRBD1 matches 8 bases. V lost 3 bases, J lost 10 bases, and 4 bases stayed unmatched. CDR3 length: 12 amino acids. In germline, CDR1 is WNHNN, CDR2 SYGVQD (reference sequence). CDR3 in amino acids: CASSDWTGSAFF. The CDR3 nucleotides read TGCGCCAGCAGTGACTGGACAGGGTCAGCTTTCTTT.